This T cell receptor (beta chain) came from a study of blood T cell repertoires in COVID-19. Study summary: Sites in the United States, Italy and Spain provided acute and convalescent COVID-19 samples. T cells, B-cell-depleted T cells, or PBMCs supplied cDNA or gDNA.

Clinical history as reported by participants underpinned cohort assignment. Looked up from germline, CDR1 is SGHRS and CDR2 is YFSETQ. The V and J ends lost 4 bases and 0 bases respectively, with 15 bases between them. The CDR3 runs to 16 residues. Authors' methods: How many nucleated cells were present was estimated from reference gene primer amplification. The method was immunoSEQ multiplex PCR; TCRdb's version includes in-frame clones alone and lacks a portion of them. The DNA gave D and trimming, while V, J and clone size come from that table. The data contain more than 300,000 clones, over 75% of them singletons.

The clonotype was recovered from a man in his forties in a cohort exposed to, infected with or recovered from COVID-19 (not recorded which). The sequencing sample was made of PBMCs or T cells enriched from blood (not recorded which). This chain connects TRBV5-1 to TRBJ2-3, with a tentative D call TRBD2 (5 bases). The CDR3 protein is CASSPGITSSTDTQYF. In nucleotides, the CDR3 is TGCGCCAGCAGCCCCGGGATCACATCTAGCACAGATACGCAGTATTTT.